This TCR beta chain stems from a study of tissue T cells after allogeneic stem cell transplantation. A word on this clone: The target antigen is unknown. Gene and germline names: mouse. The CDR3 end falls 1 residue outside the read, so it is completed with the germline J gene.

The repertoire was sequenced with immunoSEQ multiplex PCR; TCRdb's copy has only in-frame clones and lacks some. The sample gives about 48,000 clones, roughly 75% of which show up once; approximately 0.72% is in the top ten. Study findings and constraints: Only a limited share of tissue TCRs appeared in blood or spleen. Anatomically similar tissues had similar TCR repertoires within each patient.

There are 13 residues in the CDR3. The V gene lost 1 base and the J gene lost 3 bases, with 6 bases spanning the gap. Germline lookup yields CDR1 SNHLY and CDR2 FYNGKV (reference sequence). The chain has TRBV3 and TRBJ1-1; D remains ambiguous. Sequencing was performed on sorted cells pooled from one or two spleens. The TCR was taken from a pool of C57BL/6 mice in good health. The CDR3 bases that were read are TGTGCCAGCAGCTTAGAACAGTACACAGAAGTCTTC. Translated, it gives CASSLEQYTEVF. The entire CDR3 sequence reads CASSLEQYTEVFF. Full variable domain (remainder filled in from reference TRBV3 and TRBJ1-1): GPKVLQIPSHQIIDMGQMVTLNCDPVSNHLYFYWYKQILGQQMEFLVNFYNGKVMEKSKLFKDQFSVERPDGSYFTLKIQPTALEDSAVYFCASSLEQYTEVFFGKGTRLTVV.